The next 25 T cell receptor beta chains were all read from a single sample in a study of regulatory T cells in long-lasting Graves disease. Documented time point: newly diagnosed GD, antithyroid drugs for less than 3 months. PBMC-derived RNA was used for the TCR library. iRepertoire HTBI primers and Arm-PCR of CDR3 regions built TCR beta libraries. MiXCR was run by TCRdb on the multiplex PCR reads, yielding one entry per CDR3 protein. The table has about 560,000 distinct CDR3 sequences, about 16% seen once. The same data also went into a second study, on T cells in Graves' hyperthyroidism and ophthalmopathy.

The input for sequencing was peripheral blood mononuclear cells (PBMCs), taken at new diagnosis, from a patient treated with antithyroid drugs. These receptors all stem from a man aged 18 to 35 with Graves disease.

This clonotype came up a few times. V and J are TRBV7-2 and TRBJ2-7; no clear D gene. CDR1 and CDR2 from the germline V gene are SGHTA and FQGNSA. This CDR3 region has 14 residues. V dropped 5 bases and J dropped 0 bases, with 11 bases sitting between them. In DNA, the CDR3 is TGTGCCAGCAGCCACGGACGGATCTCCTACGAGCAGTACTTC. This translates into CASSHGRISYEQYF.

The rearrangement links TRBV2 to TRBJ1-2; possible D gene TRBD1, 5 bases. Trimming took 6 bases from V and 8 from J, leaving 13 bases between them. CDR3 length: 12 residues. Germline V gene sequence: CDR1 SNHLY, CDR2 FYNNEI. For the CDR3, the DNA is TGTGCCAGCAGGGCCGGGGGGGGGGGCTACACCTTC. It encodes CASRAGGGGYTF.

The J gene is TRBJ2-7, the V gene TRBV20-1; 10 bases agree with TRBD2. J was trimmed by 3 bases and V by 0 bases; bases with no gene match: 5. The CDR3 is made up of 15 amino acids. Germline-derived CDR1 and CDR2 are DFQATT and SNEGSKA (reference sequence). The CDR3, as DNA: TGCAGTGCTAGAGATGTGCTAGCGGGGGTCTACGAGCAGTACTTC. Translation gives CSARDVLAGVYEQYF.

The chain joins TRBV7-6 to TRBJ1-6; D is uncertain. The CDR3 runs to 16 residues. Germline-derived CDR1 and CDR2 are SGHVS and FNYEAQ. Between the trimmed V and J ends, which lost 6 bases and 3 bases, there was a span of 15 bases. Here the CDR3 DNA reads TGTGCCAGCAGGAGAGACCTGGACGGCTATAATTCACCCCTCCACTTT. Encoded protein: CASRRDLDGYNSPLHF.

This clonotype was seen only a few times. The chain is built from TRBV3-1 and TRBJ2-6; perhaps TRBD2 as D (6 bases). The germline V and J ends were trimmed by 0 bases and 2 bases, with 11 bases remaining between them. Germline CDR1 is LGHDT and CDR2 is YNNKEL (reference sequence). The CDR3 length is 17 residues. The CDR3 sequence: CASSQDDGSAGANVLTF. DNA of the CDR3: TGTGCCAGCAGCCAAGATGACGGGAGCGCTGGGGCCAACGTCCTGACTTTC.

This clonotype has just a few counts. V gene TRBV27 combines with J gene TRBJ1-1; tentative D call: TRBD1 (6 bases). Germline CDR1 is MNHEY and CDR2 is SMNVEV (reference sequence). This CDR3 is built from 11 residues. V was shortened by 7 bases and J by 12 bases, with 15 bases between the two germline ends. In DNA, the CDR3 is TGTGCCAGCACCTCGGGGGGGCGAACTTTCTTT. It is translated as CASTSGGRTFF.

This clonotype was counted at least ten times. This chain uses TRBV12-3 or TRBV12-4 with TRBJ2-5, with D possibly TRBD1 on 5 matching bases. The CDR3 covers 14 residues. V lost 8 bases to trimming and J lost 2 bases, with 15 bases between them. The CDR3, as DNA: TGTGCCAGCTCCTTGGGGCTAGGACAAGAGACCCAGTACTTC. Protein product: CASSLGLGQETQYF.

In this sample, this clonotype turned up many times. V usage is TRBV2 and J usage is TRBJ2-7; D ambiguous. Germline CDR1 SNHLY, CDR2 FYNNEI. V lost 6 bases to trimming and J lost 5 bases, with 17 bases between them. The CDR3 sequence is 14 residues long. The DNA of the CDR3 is TGTGCCAGCAGAGATGTAGGGATTTGGGACGAGCAGTACTTC. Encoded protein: CASRDVGIWDEQYF.

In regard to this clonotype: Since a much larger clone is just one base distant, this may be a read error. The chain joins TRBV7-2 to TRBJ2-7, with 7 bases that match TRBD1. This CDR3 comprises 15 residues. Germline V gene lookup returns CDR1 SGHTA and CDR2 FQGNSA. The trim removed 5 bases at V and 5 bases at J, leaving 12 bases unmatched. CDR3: CTSSHRGNYVDEQYF. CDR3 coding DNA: TGTACCAGCAGCCACAGGGGCAATTATGTAGACGAGCAGTACTTC. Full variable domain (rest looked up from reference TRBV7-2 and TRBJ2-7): GAGVSQSPSNKVTEKGKDVELRCDPISGHTALYWYRQSLGQGLEFLIYFQGNSAPDKSGLPSDRFSAERTGGSVSTLTIQRTQQEDSAVYLCTSSHRGNYVDEQYFGPGTRLTVT.

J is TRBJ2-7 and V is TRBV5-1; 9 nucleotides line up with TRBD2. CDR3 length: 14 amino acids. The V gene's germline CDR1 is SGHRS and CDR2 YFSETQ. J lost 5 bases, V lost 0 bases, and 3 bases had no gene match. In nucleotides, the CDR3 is TGCGCCAGCAGCTTGGGACTAGCGGAGCACGAGCAGTACTTC. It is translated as CASSLGLAEHEQYF.

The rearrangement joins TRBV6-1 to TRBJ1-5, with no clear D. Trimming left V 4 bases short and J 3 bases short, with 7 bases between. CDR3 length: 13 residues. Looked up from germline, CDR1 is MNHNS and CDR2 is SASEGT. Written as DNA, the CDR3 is TGTGCCAGCAGTGGGGCCCACAATCAGCCCCAGCATTTT. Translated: CASSGAHNQPQHF.

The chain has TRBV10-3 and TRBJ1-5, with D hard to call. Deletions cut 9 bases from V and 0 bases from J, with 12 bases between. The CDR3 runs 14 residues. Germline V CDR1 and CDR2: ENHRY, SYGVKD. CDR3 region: CAIASGDSNQPQHF. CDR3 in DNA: TGTGCCATTGCATCGGGCGATAGCAATCAGCCCCAGCATTTT.

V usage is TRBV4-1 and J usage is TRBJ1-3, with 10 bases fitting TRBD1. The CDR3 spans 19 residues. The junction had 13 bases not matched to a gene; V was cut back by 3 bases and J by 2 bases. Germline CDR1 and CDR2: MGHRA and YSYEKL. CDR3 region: CASSHPRDRGRVTGNTIYF. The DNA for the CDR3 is TGCGCCAGCAGCCACCCCCGAGACAGGGGGCGCGTAACTGGAAACACCATATATTTT.

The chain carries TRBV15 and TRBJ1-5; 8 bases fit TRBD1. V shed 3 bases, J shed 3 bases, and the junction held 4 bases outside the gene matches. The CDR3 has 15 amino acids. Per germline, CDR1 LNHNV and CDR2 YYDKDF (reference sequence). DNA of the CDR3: TGTGCCACCAGCAGCCAGGGGGCCCCCAATCAGCCCCAGCATTTT. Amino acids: CATSSQGAPNQPQHF.

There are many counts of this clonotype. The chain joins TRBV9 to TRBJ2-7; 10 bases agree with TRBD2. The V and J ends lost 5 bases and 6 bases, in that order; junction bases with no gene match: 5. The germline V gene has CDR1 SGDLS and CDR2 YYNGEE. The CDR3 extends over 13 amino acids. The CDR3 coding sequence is TGTGCCAGCAGACCTAGCGGGAGCACCGAGCAGTACTTC. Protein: CASRPSGSTEQYF. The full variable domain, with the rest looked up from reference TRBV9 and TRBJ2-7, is DSGVTQTPKHLITATGQRVTLRCSPRSGDLSVYWYQQSLDQGLQFLIQYYNGEERAKGNILERFSAQQFPDLHSELNLSSLELGDSALYFCASRPSGSTEQYFGPGTRLTVT.

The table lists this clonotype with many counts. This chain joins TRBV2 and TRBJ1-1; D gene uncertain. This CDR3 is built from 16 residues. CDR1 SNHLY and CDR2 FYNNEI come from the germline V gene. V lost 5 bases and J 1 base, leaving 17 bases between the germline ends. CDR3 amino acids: CASSPERIGRNTEAFF. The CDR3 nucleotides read TGTGCCAGCAGTCCCGAGAGGATAGGGAGGAACACTGAAGCTTTCTTT.

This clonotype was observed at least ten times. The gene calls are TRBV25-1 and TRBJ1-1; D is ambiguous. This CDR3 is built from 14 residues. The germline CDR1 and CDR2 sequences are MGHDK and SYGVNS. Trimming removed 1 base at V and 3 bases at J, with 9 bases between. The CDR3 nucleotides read TGTGCCAGCAGTGAATGGGCTTCGGACACTGAAGCTTTCTTT. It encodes CASSEWASDTEAFF.

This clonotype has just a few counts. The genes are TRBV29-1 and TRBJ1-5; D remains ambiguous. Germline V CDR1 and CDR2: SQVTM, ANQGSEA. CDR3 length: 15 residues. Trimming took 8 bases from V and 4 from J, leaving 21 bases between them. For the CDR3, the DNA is TGCAGCCCGGGATCGGGCTTCGGGAGGAATCAGCCCCAGCATTTT. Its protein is CSPGSGFGRNQPQHF. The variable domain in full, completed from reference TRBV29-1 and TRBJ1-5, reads SAVISQKPSRDICQRGTSLTIQCQVDSQVTMMFWYRQQPGQSLTLIATANQGSEATYESGFVIDKFPISRPNLTFSTLTVSNMSPEDSSIYLCSPGSGFGRNQPQHFGDGTRLSIL.

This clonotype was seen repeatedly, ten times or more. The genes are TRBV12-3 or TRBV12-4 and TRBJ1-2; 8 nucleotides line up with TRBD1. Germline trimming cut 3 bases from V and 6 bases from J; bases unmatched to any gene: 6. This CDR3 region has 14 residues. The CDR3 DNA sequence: TGTGCCAGCAGTTTCCAGGGGGCGAGGAATGGCTACACCTTC. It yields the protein CASSFQGARNGYTF.

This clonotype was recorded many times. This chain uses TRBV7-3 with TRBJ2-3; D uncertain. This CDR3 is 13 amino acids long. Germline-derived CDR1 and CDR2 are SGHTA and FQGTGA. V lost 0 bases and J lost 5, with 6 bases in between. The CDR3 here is CASSLTVRDTQYF. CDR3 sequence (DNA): TGTGCCAGCAGCTTAACAGTCAGAGATACGCAGTATTTT.

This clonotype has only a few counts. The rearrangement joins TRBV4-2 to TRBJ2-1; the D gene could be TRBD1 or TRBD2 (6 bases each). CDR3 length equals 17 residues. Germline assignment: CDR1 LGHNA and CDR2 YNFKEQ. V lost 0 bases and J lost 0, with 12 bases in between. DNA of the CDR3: TGTGCCAGCAGCCAAGACTTAGGGGGGAGCTCCTACAATGAGCAGTTCTTC. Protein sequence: CASSQDLGGSSYNEQFF.

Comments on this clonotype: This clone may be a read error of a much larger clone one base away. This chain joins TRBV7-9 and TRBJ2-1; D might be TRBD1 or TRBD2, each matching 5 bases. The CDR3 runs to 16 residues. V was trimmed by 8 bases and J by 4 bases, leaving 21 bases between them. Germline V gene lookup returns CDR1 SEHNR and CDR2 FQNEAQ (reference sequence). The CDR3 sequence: CASGPTEGTAYNEQFF. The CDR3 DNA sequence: TGTGCCAGCGGCCCTACCGAAGGGACCGCTTACAATGAGCAGTTCTTC.

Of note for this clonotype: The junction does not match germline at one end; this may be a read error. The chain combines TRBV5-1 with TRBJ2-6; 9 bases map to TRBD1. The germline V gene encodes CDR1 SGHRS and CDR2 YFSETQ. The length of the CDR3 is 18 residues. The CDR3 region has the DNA TGCGCCAGCAGCTTGACACAGGGGGCTACCTCTGGGGCCGACGTCCTGACTTTC. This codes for CASSLTQGATSGADVLTF.

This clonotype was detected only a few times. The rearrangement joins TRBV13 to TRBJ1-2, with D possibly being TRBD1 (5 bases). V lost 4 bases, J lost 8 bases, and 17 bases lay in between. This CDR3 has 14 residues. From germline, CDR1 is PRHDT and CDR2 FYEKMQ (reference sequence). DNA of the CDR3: TGTGCCAGCAGCTCGGAAGGTTGGGGGGACGGCTACACCTTC. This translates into CASSSEGWGDGYTF.

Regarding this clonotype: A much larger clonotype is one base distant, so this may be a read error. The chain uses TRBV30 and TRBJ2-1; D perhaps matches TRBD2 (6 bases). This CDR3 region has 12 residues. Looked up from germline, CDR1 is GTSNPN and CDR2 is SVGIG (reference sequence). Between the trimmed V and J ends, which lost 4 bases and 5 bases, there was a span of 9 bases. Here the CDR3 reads CAWIPGDNEQFF. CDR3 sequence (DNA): TGTGCCTGGATCCCGGGAGACAATGAGCAGTTCTTC.